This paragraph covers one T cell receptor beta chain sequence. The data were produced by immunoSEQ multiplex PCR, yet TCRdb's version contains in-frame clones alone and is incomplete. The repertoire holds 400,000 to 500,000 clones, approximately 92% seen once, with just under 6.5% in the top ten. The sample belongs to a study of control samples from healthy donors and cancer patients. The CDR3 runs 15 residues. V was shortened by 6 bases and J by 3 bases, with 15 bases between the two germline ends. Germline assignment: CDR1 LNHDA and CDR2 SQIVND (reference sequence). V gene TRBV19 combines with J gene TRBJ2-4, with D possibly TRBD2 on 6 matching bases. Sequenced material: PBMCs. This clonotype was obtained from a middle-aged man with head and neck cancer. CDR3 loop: CASREGSRGKNIQYF. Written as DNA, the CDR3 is TGTGCCAGTAGGGAGGGGTCTCGGGGCAAAAACATTCAGTACTTC. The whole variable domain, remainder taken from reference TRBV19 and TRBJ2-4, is DGGITQSPKYLFRKEGQNVTLSCEQNLNHDAMYWYRQDPGQGLRLIYYSQIVNDFQKGDIAEGYSVSREKKESFPLTVTSAQKNPTAFYLCASREGSRGKNIQYFGAGTRLSVL.